This passage covers 13 T cell receptor beta chains from one sample sequenced in a study of T cell responses to AZD1222 COVID-19 vaccine. The method was immunoSEQ multiplex PCR; TCRdb's version includes in-frame clones alone and lacks a portion of them. In the table there are 150,000 or so clones, 89% of which are singletons. Sequenced here: peripheral blood, sampled on day 0 of AZD1222 vaccination. These TCRs come from an adult in good health.

This clone has a single count. J is TRBJ2-1 and V is TRBV12-3 or TRBV12-4; unclear D gene. CDR3 length: 11 residues. V shed 0 bases and J shed 9 bases, with 3 bases lying between them. Here the CDR3 reads CASSLAREQFF. In DNA, the CDR3 is TGTGCCAGCAGTTTAGCTCGTGAGCAGTTCTTC.

The chain recombines TRBV4-3 with TRBJ2-1; 7 bases match TRBD1. J was trimmed by 7 bases and V by 4 bases; bases with no gene match: 13. CDR3 size: 16 residues. CDR1 and CDR2 (germline): LGHNA, YSLEER. The CDR3 sequence: CASSPRRRGIRNEQFF. In nucleotides, the CDR3 is TGCGCCAGCAGCCCACGGCGCAGGGGGATAAGAAATGAGCAGTTCTTC.

The genes are TRBV18 and TRBJ1-5; D gene ambiguous. Trimming took 2 bases from V and 6 from J, leaving 11 bases between them. The CDR3 extends over 14 amino acids. Germline CDR1 reads KGHSH; CDR2 reads LQKENI. The chain's CDR3 is CASSPSGLGQPQHF. The CDR3 bases are TGTGCCAGCTCACCAAGCGGGTTAGGTCAGCCCCAGCATTTT.

V usage is TRBV6-5 and J usage is TRBJ2-7; no clear D. Trimming took off 0 bases at V and 5 bases at J, with 11 bases between the two ends. CDR3 length: 14 residues. The germline CDR1 and CDR2 sequences are MNHEY and SVGAGI. The DNA of the CDR3 is TGTGCCAGCAGTTACTCGGGAAATGAAAACGAGCAGTACTTC. It yields the protein CASSYSGNENEQYF.

This chain joins TRBV5-6 and TRBJ2-7; D is unclear. The CDR3 is 14 residues long. The germline CDR1 and CDR2 sequences are SGHDT and YYEEEE. V lost 1 base, J lost 3 bases, and 11 bases lay in between. The CDR3 sequence: CASSLLGNSYEQYF. CDR3 nucleotides: TGTGCCAGCAGCTTGTTGGGAAATAGCTACGAGCAGTACTTC.

The chain employs TRBV4-1 and TRBJ1-2; 7 bases map to TRBD1. The CDR3 length is 14 residues. Germline CDR1 and CDR2: MGHRA and YSYEKL. With 0 bases clipped from V and 4 bases from J, the junction kept 2 bases outside the gene matches. The CDR3 region has the DNA TGCGCCAGCAGCCAAGATCAGGGGGTCTATGGCTACACCTTC. Translating it yields CASSQDQGVYGYTF.

The chain employs TRBV19 and TRBJ1-2, with a possible D match to TRBD1 (5 bases). In germline, CDR1 is LNHDA, CDR2 SQIVND (reference sequence). This CDR3 contains 16 residues. V gave up 3 bases and J gave up 4 bases, with 18 bases separating them. The CDR3 spells CASSITGVRQGYGYTF. The CDR3 DNA is TGTGCCAGTAGTATTACAGGCGTGCGTCAGGGCTATGGCTACACCTTC.

The chain combines TRBV28 with TRBJ2-3; 16 nucleotides match TRBD2. Trimming removed 6 bases from V and 4 bases from J; junction bases left unmatched: 4. This CDR3 region has 16 residues. Germline CDR1 and CDR2: MDHEN and SYDVKM. CDR3 sequence reads: CASRPGLAGGPDTQYF. The CDR3 nucleotides read TGTGCCAGCAGGCCGGGACTAGCGGGAGGGCCAGATACGCAGTATTTT.

The rearrangement links TRBV20-1 to TRBJ1-2; no clear D gene. Germline loops: CDR1 DFQATT, CDR2 SNEGSKA (reference sequence). V lost 6 bases and J 5 bases, leaving 10 bases between the germline ends. The CDR3 is made up of 11 amino acids. The CDR3 nucleotides read TGCAGTGCCTGGGATCGGTATGGCTACACCTTC. Translating it yields CSAWDRYGYTF.

This chain connects TRBV6-2 or TRBV6-3 to TRBJ2-6; tentative D call: TRBD1 (5 bases). The CDR3 length is 15 residues. CDR1 MNHEY and CDR2 SVGEGT come from the germline V gene. V was trimmed by 5 bases and J by 2 bases, leaving 10 bases between them. Written as DNA, the CDR3 is TGTGCCAGCAGTACGACAGAGGCTGGGGCCAACGTCCTGACTTTC. As protein: CASSTTEAGANVLTF.

V and J are TRBV19 and TRBJ1-1; D gene unclear. There are 13 residues in the CDR3. The V end lost 2 bases, the J end lost 3 bases, and 7 bases lay between the germline ends. Germline V gene lookup returns CDR1 LNHDA and CDR2 SQIVND (reference sequence). CDR3 nucleotides: TGTGCCAGTAGTATAAAAGGTGACACTGAAGCTTTCTTT. It specifies CASSIKGDTEAFF.

CDR3 protein: CASSLKPGLPYNEQFF. The CDR3 nucleotides are TGTGCCAGCAGCTTGAAGCCGGGACTACCATACAATGAGCAGTTCTTC. J is TRBJ2-1 and V is TRBV7-3; the match to TRBD2 covers 7 bases. The ends lost 3 bases at V and 4 bases at J; junction bases unmatched: 9. The CDR3 contains 16 residues. Germline V gives CDR1 SGHTA, CDR2 FQGTGA.

V gene TRBV3-1 (or the pseudogene TRBV3-2) combines with J gene TRBJ2-1; 11 bases match TRBD2. This CDR3 spans 18 amino acids. The V gene end was trimmed by 0 bases and the J gene end by 3 bases; junction bases not matched to a gene: 7. CDR1 and CDR2 (germline): LGHDT, YNNKEL (reference sequence). In DNA form, the CDR3 reads TGTGCCAGCAGCCAAGAAGGGTTAGCGGGAGGGGTCTACAATGAGCAGTTCTTC. Its protein is CASSQEGLAGGVYNEQFF.